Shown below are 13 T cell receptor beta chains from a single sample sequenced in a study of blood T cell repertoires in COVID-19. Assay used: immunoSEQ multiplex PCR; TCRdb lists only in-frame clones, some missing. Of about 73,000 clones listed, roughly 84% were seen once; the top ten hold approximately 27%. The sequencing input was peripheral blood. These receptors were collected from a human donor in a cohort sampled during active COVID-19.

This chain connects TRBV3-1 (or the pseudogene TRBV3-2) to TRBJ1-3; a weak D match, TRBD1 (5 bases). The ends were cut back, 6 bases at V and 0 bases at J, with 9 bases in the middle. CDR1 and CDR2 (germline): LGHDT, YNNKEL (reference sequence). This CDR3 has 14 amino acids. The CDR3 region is CASRDDSSGNTIYF. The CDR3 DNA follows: TGTGCCAGCAGGGATGACAGCTCTGGAAACACCATATATTTT.

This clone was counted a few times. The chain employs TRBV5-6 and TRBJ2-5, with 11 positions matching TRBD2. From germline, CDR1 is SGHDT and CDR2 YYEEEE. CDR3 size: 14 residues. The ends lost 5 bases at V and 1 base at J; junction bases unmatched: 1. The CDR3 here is CASRTSGVQETQYF. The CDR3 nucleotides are TGTGCCAGCAGGACTAGCGGGGTCCAAGAGACCCAGTACTTC.

CDR3 in amino acids: CAIRGGTNEKLFF. As DNA, the CDR3 is TGTGCCATCAGGGGGGGAACTAATGAAAAACTGTTTTTT. The V and J genes are TRBV10-3 and TRBJ1-4; D possibly corresponds to TRBD1 (5 bases). The germline V gene encodes CDR1 ENHRY and CDR2 SYGVKD. The V end lost 6 bases, the J end lost 1 base, and 6 bases lay between the germline ends. This CDR3 spans 13 amino acids.

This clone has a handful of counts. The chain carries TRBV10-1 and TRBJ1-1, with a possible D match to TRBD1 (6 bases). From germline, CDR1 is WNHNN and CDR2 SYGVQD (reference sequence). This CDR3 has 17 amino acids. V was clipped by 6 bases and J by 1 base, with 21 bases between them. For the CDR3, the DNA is TGCGCCAGCAGAGAAGGGTCTCGGGGACACCGGAACACTGAAGCTTTCTTT. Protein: CASREGSRGHRNTEAFF.

CDR3: CATSRTLAGANYEQYF. In nucleotides, the CDR3 is TGTGCCACCAGCAGGACTTTAGCGGGGGCCAACTACGAGCAGTACTTC. V and J are TRBV15 and TRBJ2-7; 9 bases match TRBD2. After removal of 3 bases from V and 3 bases from J, the junction contained 9 bases not matched to a gene. This CDR3 spans 16 amino acids. The V gene's germline CDR1 is LNHNV and CDR2 YYDKDF (reference sequence).

This chain's CDR3 is CASSFDRGNTEAFF. The CDR3 DNA follows: TGTGCCAGCAGCTTCGACAGGGGGAACACTGAAGCTTTCTTT. The chain is built from TRBV11-2 and TRBJ1-1, with 8 bases lining up with TRBD1. With V trimmed by 3 bases and J by 1 base, 1 base remained unmatched. Germline CDR1 SGHAT, CDR2 FQNNGV. CDR3 length: 14 residues.

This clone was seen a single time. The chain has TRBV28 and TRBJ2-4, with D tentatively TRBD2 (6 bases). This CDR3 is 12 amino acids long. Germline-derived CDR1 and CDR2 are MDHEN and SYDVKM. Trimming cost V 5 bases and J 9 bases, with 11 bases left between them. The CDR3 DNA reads TGTGCCAGCAGTCGGGGGTCCGGCATTCAGTACTTC. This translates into CASSRGSGIQYF.

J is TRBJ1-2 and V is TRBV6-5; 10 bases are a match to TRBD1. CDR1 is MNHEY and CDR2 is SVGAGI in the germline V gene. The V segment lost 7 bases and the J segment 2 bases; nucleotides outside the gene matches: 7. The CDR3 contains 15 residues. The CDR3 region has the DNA TGTGCCAGCATTCTCCGACAGGGGGCGAACTATGGCTACACCTTC. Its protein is CASILRQGANYGYTF.

CDR3 DNA sequence: TGTGCCAGCAGTTACTCGATCGGGAGGAGCTCCTACGAGCAGTACTTC. As protein: CASSYSIGRSSYEQYF. The rearrangement uses TRBV6-6 and TRBJ2-7, with 7 bases lining up with TRBD2. Germline CDR1 is MNHNY and CDR2 is SVGAGI (reference sequence). V lost 0 bases to trimming and J lost 0 bases; unmatched junction nucleotides: 5. The CDR3 consists of 16 residues.

CDR3 region: CASKLAGQETQYF. The CDR3 DNA reads TGTGCCAGCAAATTAGCGGGGCAAGAGACCCAGTACTTC. The chain has TRBV6-5 and TRBJ2-5; 8 bases match TRBD2. Germline CDR1 is MNHEY and CDR2 is SVGAGI. With 7 bases clipped from V and 2 bases from J, the junction kept 3 bases outside the gene matches. This CDR3 comprises 13 residues.

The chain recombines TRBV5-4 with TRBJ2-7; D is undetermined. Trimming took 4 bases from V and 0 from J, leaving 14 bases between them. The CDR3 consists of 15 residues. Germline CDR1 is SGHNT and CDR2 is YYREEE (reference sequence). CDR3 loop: CASSPVPRSSYEQYF. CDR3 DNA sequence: TGTGCCAGCAGCCCCGTTCCCCGTAGCTCCTACGAGCAGTACTTC.

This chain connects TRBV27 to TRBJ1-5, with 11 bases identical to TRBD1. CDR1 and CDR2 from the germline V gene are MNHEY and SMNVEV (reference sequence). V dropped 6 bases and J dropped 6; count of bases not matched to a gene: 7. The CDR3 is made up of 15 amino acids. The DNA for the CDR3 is TGTGCCAGCAGGGTGGGACAGGGGGGAGGTCAGCCCCAGCATTTT. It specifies CASRVGQGGGQPQHF.

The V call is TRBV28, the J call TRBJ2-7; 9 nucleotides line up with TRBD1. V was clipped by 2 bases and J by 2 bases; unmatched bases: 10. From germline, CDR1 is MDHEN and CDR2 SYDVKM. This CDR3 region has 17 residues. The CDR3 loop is CASSLPREGTGTYEQYF. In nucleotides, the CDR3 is TGTGCCAGCAGTTTACCTAGGGAGGGGACAGGGACCTACGAGCAGTACTTC.